This T cell receptor beta chain was sequenced during a study of CD8 T cells in Susac syndrome. CDR3 length: 13 residues. V was clipped by 2 bases and J by 7 bases; unmatched bases: 5. The germline V gene encodes CDR1 MDHEN and CDR2 SYDVKM. Sequencing of TCR beta was carried out in blood CD8+ and CD4+ T cells. When the RNA was reverse transcribed, random hexamers were used with an input of 0.5 to 1 ug. Each CDR3 protein gets one entry after TCRdb re-called the immunoSEQ multiplex PCR reads with MiXCR. Of approximately 80,000 distinct CDR3 sequences detected, around 90% appear once; the ten largest clones hold under 0.6%.

This receptor was taken from a human donor with multiple sclerosis. The gene calls are TRBV28 and TRBJ2-7; TRBD2 matches at 7 bases. Input material: CD8+ T cells from PBMCs. CDR3 residues: CASSLPQGGEQYF. In DNA form, the CDR3 reads TGTGCCAGCAGTTTACCTCAGGGAGGGGAGCAGTACTTC.